What follows are 23 T cell receptor beta chains derived from one specimen sequenced in a study of blood T cell repertoires in COVID-19. Data came from immunoSEQ multiplex PCR; TCRdb stores just in-frame clones and leaves some out. The sample includes over 65,000 clones, roughly 80% of them seen just once. The material sequenced was peripheral blood. These receptor sequences come from a man in his 60s with COVID-19, enrolled during active disease.

The V call is TRBV27, the J call TRBJ2-5; 8 bases are a match to TRBD2. The CDR3 loop spans 14 amino acids. The germline V gene has CDR1 MNHEY and CDR2 SMNVEV (reference sequence). The J segment lost 3 bases and the V segment lost 9 bases, leaving 9 bases of the junction unmatched. CDR3 sequence (DNA): TGTGCCAGAAACTGGCGGGGGGCGAAAGAGACCCAGTACTTC. It is translated as CARNWRGAKETQYF.

The chain couples TRBV6-5 to TRBJ1-4, with TRBD1 identical over 8 bases. The CDR3 is made up of 15 amino acids. J lost 5 bases, V lost 7 bases, and 9 bases had no gene match. Per the germline V gene, CDR1 is MNHEY and CDR2 is SVGAGI. For the CDR3, the DNA is TGTGCCAGCAAAGACAGGGGAGCCCCCAATGAAAAACTGTTTTTT. The encoded protein is CASKDRGAPNEKLFF.

The V gene is TRBV11-2, the J gene TRBJ1-1, with unresolved D. With 5 bases removed from V and 0 bases from J, the gap between germline ends came to 10 bases. The CDR3 consists of 14 residues. Per the germline V gene, CDR1 is SGHAT and CDR2 is FQNNGV. The CDR3 nucleotides are TGTGCCAGCAGCCTAGCTTCAGTGAACACTGAAGCTTTCTTT. Translated: CASSLASVNTEAFF.

Points on this clone: A junction end diverges from the germline sequence, so it may reflect a read error. The rearrangement links TRBV3-1 (or the pseudogene TRBV3-2) to TRBJ2-7; possibly TRBD2 for D (6 bases). The CDR3 loop spans 15 amino acids. CDR1 LGHDT and CDR2 YNNKEL come from the germline V gene (reference sequence). The CDR3 protein is CASSPLRTTSHEQYF. The CDR3 DNA reads as TGTGCCAGCAGCCCCCTCCGGACTACCTCCCACGAGCAGTACTTC.

The rearrangement uses TRBV7-6 and TRBJ2-7; the match to TRBD2 covers 14 bases. This CDR3 region has 17 residues. V gave up 5 bases and J gave up 1 base; unmatched junction bases: 7. Germline-derived CDR1 and CDR2 are SGHVS and FNYEAQ. The DNA for the CDR3 is TGTGCCAGCAGCGTCGGGACTAGCGGGGGCCCATCCTACGAGCAGTACTTC. This codes for CASSVGTSGGPSYEQYF. Together with reference TRBV7-6 and TRBJ2-7, the CDR3 gives the full variable domain: GAGVSQSPRYKVTKRGQDVALRCDPISGHVSLYWYRQALGQGPEFLTYFNYEAQQDKSGLPNDRFSAERPEGSISTLTIQRTEQRDSAMYRCASSVGTSGGPSYEQYFGPGTRLTVT.

The chain combines TRBV7-9 with TRBJ2-3, with D unclear. CDR1 SEHNR and CDR2 FQNEAQ come from the germline V gene (reference sequence). V was cut by 3 bases and J by 6 bases, with 13 bases left in between. The CDR3 runs 14 residues. The DNA for the CDR3 is TGTGCCAGCAGCTTTCCCCTCAAGAGGGATACGCAGTATTTT. Protein product: CASSFPLKRDTQYF.

V and J are TRBV20-1 and TRBJ2-7; unclear D gene. This CDR3 has 11 amino acids. V dropped 3 bases and J dropped 7 bases, with 10 bases sitting between them. In germline, CDR1 is DFQATT, CDR2 SNEGSKA (reference sequence). The CDR3 region has the DNA TGCAGTGCTAGGGAGAAGAGAGAGCAGTACTTC. Translating it yields CSAREKREQYF.

The J gene is TRBJ1-4, the V gene TRBV4-1; TRBD1 is a possible D gene (5 bases). Germline CDR1 reads MGHRA; CDR2 reads YSYEKL. The CDR3 covers 15 residues. The V gene lost 7 bases and the J gene lost 8 bases, with 20 bases spanning the gap. The CDR3 DNA is TGCGCCAGCACCCAGACGGGCAGGGTGTTCGAAAAACTGTTTTTT. As protein: CASTQTGRVFEKLFF.

The rearrangement joins TRBV18 to TRBJ1-1; D is perhaps TRBD1 (5 bases). CDR3 length: 13 amino acids. Germline CDR1 reads KGHSH; CDR2 reads LQKENI. V gave up 6 bases and J gave up 2 bases, with 10 bases separating them. The CDR3 is CASSFGGNTEAFF. The CDR3 nucleotides read TGTGCCAGCTCCTTCGGGGGAAACACTGAAGCTTTCTTT.

V and J are TRBV7-3 and TRBJ2-3, with 9 bases that match TRBD1. Looked up from germline, CDR1 is SGHTA and CDR2 is FQGTGA. This CDR3 has 14 residues. After removal of 4 bases from V and 6 bases from J, the junction contained 5 bases not matched to a gene. Here the CDR3 reads CASSSLQGADTQYF. The CDR3 DNA follows: TGTGCCAGCAGCTCTTTACAGGGGGCGGATACGCAGTATTTT.

V usage is TRBV27 and J usage is TRBJ2-5; 8 nucleotides align to TRBD1. The CDR3 totals 14 residues. V dropped 3 bases and J dropped 5; count of bases not matched to a gene: 5. CDR1 is MNHEY, CDR2 SMNVEV, per germline (reference sequence). The CDR3 sequence: CASSLTGARETQYF. The CDR3 nucleotides are TGTGCCAGCAGTTTGACAGGGGCGAGGGAGACCCAGTACTTC.

This clone is a singleton in its sample. At one boundary the junction diverges from the germline segment, which might be a read error. The chain uses TRBV23-1 and TRBJ1-3; 7 nucleotides agree with TRBD1. TRBV23-1 is known as an ORF, though its function is uncertain. The CDR3 runs to 11 residues. CDR3 loop: CASSQPGQRNF. CDR3 sequence (DNA): TGCGCCAGCAGTCAACCGGGACAGAGAAATTTT.

The chain recombines TRBV2 with TRBJ1-1; 10 bases align to TRBD1. CDR1 SNHLY and CDR2 FYNNEI come from the germline V gene. This CDR3 spans 13 amino acids. V trimming: 4 bases; J trimming: 7 bases; junction bases outside the gene matches: 3. This chain's CDR3 is CASSATGGNEAFF. CDR3 DNA: TGTGCCAGCAGTGCGACAGGGGGCAATGAAGCTTTCTTT.

This rearrangement joins TRBV7-8 to TRBJ1-5, with TRBD1 identical over 7 bases. In germline, CDR1 is SGHVS, CDR2 FQNEAQ. The CDR3 spans 15 residues. Trimming cost V 2 bases and J 4 bases; bases outside gene matches: 5. Here the CDR3 DNA reads TGTGCCAGCAGCTTATCAGACAGGGTGAATCAGCCCCAGCATTTT. It yields the protein CASSLSDRVNQPQHF. Filled out from reference TRBV7-8 and TRBJ1-5, the complete variable domain reads GAGVSQSPRYKVAKRGQDVALRCDPISGHVSLFWYQQALGQGPEFLTYFQNEAQLDKSGLPSDRFFAERPEGSVSTLKIQRTQQEDSAVYLCASSLSDRVNQPQHFGDGTRLSIL.

V is TRBV5-4 and J is TRBJ1-6; no reliable D call. Germline lookup yields CDR1 SGHNT and CDR2 YYREEE (reference sequence). V lost 4 bases, J lost 7 bases, and 12 bases lay in between. CDR3 length: 14 amino acids. The CDR3 nucleotides read TGTGCCAGCAGCACCGGGAATAAGAATTCACCCCTCCACTTT. This translates into CASSTGNKNSPLHF.

Only one count was recorded for this clone. The chain carries TRBV15 and TRBJ2-3; the match to TRBD1 covers 8 bases. This CDR3 spans 16 amino acids. The ends lost 1 base at V and 0 bases at J; junction bases unmatched: 3. CDR1 is LNHNV, CDR2 YYDKDF, per germline (reference sequence). The CDR3 bases are TGTGCCACCAGCAGAGGACAGGGGTTCAGCACAGATACGCAGTATTTT. This translates into CATSRGQGFSTDTQYF.

The chain recombines TRBV3-1 (or the pseudogene TRBV3-2) with TRBJ2-5, with a tentative D call TRBD1 (7 bases). V was pared by 1 base and J by 5 bases, with 14 bases between. The germline CDR1 and CDR2 sequences are LGHDT and YNNKEL (reference sequence). CDR3 length: 15 residues. The CDR3 loop is CASSQGGTEAETQYF. The CDR3 DNA reads as TGTGCCAGCAGCCAAGGCGGGACAGAAGCTGAGACCCAGTACTTC.

This rearrangement joins TRBV18 to TRBJ1-1; 8 positions agree with TRBD1. The germline gives CDR1 KGHSH, CDR2 LQKENI. V lost 3 bases, J lost 5 bases, and 8 bases stayed unmatched. CDR3 size: 15 residues. Written as DNA, the CDR3 is TGTGCCAGCTCACCCGGACAGGGAGGGGATACTGAAGCTTTCTTT. Protein product: CASSPGQGGDTEAFF.

This chain joins TRBV6-6 and TRBJ1-2; D ambiguous. V was trimmed by 6 bases and J by 4 bases, leaving 12 bases between them. The germline gives CDR1 MNHNY, CDR2 SVGAGI (reference sequence). The CDR3 extends over 13 amino acids. The CDR3 DNA reads TGTGCCAGCAGCGGCCAGGCGGGCTATGGCTACACCTTC. Its translation is CASSGQAGYGYTF.

The chain links TRBV15 to TRBJ2-1, with D perhaps TRBD2 (5 bases). This CDR3 has 15 amino acids. V lost 8 bases, J lost 0 bases, and 14 bases lay in between. Germline loops: CDR1 LNHNV, CDR2 YYDKDF (reference sequence). In DNA form, the CDR3 reads TGTGCCACCCGGACTCCTCAAAGCTCCTACAATGAGCAGTTCTTC. Its protein is CATRTPQSSYNEQFF.

The chain employs TRBV7-2 and TRBJ1-2; maybe TRBD1 (6 bases). CDR1 is SGHTA, CDR2 FQGNSA, per germline. The CDR3 is 14 amino acids. V dropped 7 bases and J dropped 4 bases, with 16 bases sitting between them. Here the CDR3 DNA reads TGTGCCAGCACCCCATTCGGACAGATCTATGGCTACACCTTC. Protein product: CASTPFGQIYGYTF.

The chain links TRBV18 to TRBJ2-5; maybe TRBD1 (6 bases). V shed 5 bases and J shed 5 bases, with 18 bases lying between them. Germline CDR1 is KGHSH and CDR2 is LQKENI. The CDR3 consists of 15 residues. The CDR3 DNA reads as TGTGCCAGCTCAAAAGGACAGCGCTCGGGGGAGACCCAGTACTTC. Translating gives CASSKGQRSGETQYF.

The rearrangement links TRBV7-9 to TRBJ2-4, with 8 bases matching TRBD1. The CDR3 length is 15 residues. After removal of 4 bases from V and 4 bases from J, the junction contained 6 bases not matched to a gene. Germline V gene sequence: CDR1 SEHNR, CDR2 FQNEAQ (reference sequence). The CDR3 spells CASSSDRAQKNIQYF. In DNA, the CDR3 is TGTGCCAGCAGCTCGGACAGGGCTCAAAAAAACATTCAGTACTTC.